Listed below are T cell receptor beta chains from one sample, sequenced in a study of blood T cell repertoires in COVID-19. The assay was immunoSEQ multiplex PCR, and TCRdb's table has in-frame clones only and misses some. The table records approximately 98,000 clones, just over 85% of them present only once. Sequencing was performed on peripheral blood. The receptors were sampled from a human donor in a cohort sampled during active COVID-19. CDR3s include the opening cysteine and the closing phenylalanine or tryptophan. D genes are given only for firm matches. Clone size is shown for a subset of rows, as once, few, many or a class of expanded clone.

abundance: -; len: 15; j_gene: TRBJ1-4; d_gene: -; v_gene: TRBV11-3; CDR3nt: TGTGCCAGCAGCCAATTACAGGCCGTTAATGAAAAACTGTTTTTT; CDR3aa: CASSQLQAVNEKLFF
abundance: -; len: 18; j_gene: TRBJ2-5; d_gene: TRBD2; v_gene: TRBV9; CDR3nt: TGTGCCAGCAGCCACCCACTAGCGGGGGATGGGATCCAAGAGACCCAGTACTTC; CDR3aa: CASSHPLAGDGIQETQYF
abundance: -; len: 15; j_gene: TRBJ2-5; d_gene: TRBD1; v_gene: TRBV2; CDR3nt: TGTGCCAGCAGTGGTCAGGGACAGATTCAAGAGACCCAGTACTTC; CDR3aa: CASSGQGQIQETQYF
abundance: -; len: 17; j_gene: TRBJ2-3; d_gene: TRBD2; v_gene: TRBV9; CDR3nt: TGTGCCAGCAGCGGCGGACTAGCGGGAGGAAAGACAGATACGCAGTATTTT; CDR3aa: CASSGGLAGGKTDTQYF
abundance: once; len: 15; j_gene: TRBJ2-1; d_gene: TRBD2; v_gene: TRBV19; CDR3nt: TGTGCCAGTAGTATAATAGCGGGAGCAGTAAATGAGCAGTTCTTC; CDR3aa: CASSIIAGAVNEQFF
abundance: -; len: 14; j_gene: TRBJ1-6; d_gene: -; v_gene: TRBV7-9; CDR3nt: TGTGCCAGCAGACAGGGTTTTTTTAATTCACCCCTCCACTTT; CDR3aa: CASRQGFFNSPLHF
abundance: -; len: 16; j_gene: TRBJ2-4; d_gene: -; v_gene: TRBV6-5; CDR3nt: TGTGCCAGCAGTTTACTCGTGGCCGGAGGGAGAAACATTCAGTACTTC; CDR3aa: CASSLLVAGGRNIQYF
abundance: -; len: 15; j_gene: TRBJ2-7; d_gene: -; v_gene: TRBV7-9; CDR3nt: TGTGCCAGCAGCCCCACAGGTGTCCCACCCTACGAGCAGTACTTC; CDR3aa: CASSPTGVPPYEQYF
abundance: -; len: 15; j_gene: TRBJ2-3; d_gene: -; v_gene: TRBV24-1; CDR3nt: TGTGCCACCAGTGATTTTAACCGGGGCACAGATACGCAGTATTTT; CDR3aa: CATSDFNRGTDTQYF
abundance: -; len: 13; j_gene: TRBJ2-7; d_gene: TRBD1; v_gene: TRBV7-3; CDR3nt: TGTGCCAGCAGTCCTTTACAGGGGCTCGAGCAGTACTTC; CDR3aa: CASSPLQGLEQYF
abundance: -; len: 13; j_gene: TRBJ1-2; d_gene: -; v_gene: TRBV6-5; CDR3nt: TGTGCCAGCAGGACACAGGGTGGCTATGGCTACACCTTC; CDR3aa: CASRTQGGYGYTF
abundance: few; len: 13; j_gene: TRBJ2-7; d_gene: -; v_gene: TRBV6-5; CDR3nt: TGTGCCAGCAGTTACTCTGGCTTCTACGAGCAGTACTTC; CDR3aa: CASSYSGFYEQYF
abundance: -; len: 14; j_gene: TRBJ1-1; d_gene: -; v_gene: TRBV11-2; CDR3nt: TGTGCCAGCAACCGACCCAGGGAGGTGACTGAAGCTTTCTTT; CDR3aa: CASNRPREVTEAFF
abundance: -; len: 13; j_gene: TRBJ1-1; d_gene: -; v_gene: TRBV29-1; CDR3nt: TGCAGCGTTACGGACCCCCTTGGGACTGAAGCTCTCTTT; CDR3aa: CSVTDPLGTEALF
abundance: -; len: 15; j_gene: TRBJ2-2; d_gene: -; v_gene: TRBV2; CDR3nt: TGTGCCAGCAGTGGGGGGGGACAGGTCACCGGGGAGCTGTTTTTT; CDR3aa: CASSGGGQVTGELFF
abundance: -; len: 15; j_gene: TRBJ2-1; d_gene: TRBD2; v_gene: TRBV2; CDR3nt: TGTGCCAGCACTTTCGGACTAGCGGGAGATAGGGAGCAGTTCTTC; CDR3aa: CASTFGLAGDREQFF
abundance: -; len: 15; j_gene: TRBJ2-5; d_gene: -; v_gene: TRBV7-3; CDR3nt: TGTGCCAGCAGCCCTAACCAGCACGCAGGGGAGACCCAGTACTTC; CDR3aa: CASSPNQHAGETQYF
abundance: -; len: 17; j_gene: TRBJ2-6; d_gene: TRBD2; v_gene: TRBV18; CDR3nt: TGTGCCAGCTCAGCTAGCGGGGCCGTCTCTGGGGCCAACGTCCTGACTTTC; CDR3aa: CASSASGAVSGANVLTF
abundance: few; len: 12; j_gene: TRBJ1-2; d_gene: -; v_gene: TRBV19; CDR3nt: TGTGCCAGTAGTAGGGGACATCGTGGCTACACCTTC; CDR3aa: CASSRGHRGYTF
abundance: -; len: 16; j_gene: TRBJ2-1; d_gene: TRBD2; v_gene: TRBV2; CDR3nt: TGTGCCAGCATCACTAGGGCTAGCGGGAGTTCGAATGAGCAGTTCTTC; CDR3aa: CASITRASGSSNEQFF
abundance: once; len: 13; j_gene: TRBJ1-6; d_gene: TRBD1; v_gene: TRBV19; CDR3nt: TGTGCCACCCAGGGGGCAGGAAATTCACCCCTCCACTTT; CDR3aa: CATQGAGNSPLHF
abundance: once; len: 15; j_gene: TRBJ2-7; d_gene: TRBD1; v_gene: TRBV7-2; CDR3nt: TGTGCCAGCAGCTTATCCCCCGGACAGGGATACGAGCAGTACTTC; CDR3aa: CASSLSPGQGYEQYF
abundance: -; len: 14; j_gene: TRBJ2-7; d_gene: TRBD1; v_gene: TRBV5-4; CDR3nt: TGTGCCAGAGGGGGACAGGGGGTTTCCTACGAGCAGTACTTC; CDR3aa: CARGGQGVSYEQYF
abundance: -; len: 14; j_gene: TRBJ1-1; d_gene: TRBD1; v_gene: TRBV5-1; CDR3nt: TGCGCCAGCAGCTTGGTGTCAGGGGGTGCTGAAGCTTTCTTT; CDR3aa: CASSLVSGGAEAFF
abundance: once; len: 14; j_gene: TRBJ1-2; d_gene: -; v_gene: TRBV6-5; CDR3nt: TGTGCCAGCAGATCCCCCTACCCGGGCTATGGCTACACCTTC; CDR3aa: CASRSPYPGYGYTF
abundance: -; len: 17; j_gene: TRBJ2-3; d_gene: -; v_gene: TRBV1; CDR3nt: TGCACCAGCAGCCCACTAAAACTAGCGGACGACACAGATACGCAGTATTTT; CDR3aa: CTSSPLKLADDTDTQYF
abundance: once; len: 17; j_gene: TRBJ2-1; d_gene: TRBD2; v_gene: TRBV2; CDR3nt: TGTGCCAGCAGTCCTAGCGGGAGGGCCCTCGATTACAATGAGCAGTTCTTC; CDR3aa: CASSPSGRALDYNEQFF
abundance: -; len: 16; j_gene: TRBJ2-3; d_gene: -; v_gene: TRBV5-1; CDR3nt: TGCGCCAGCAGCTTGGCCGCGGAAATTCGCACAGATACGCAGTATTTT; CDR3aa: CASSLAAEIRTDTQYF
abundance: -; len: 14; j_gene: TRBJ2-5; d_gene: -; v_gene: TRBV30; CDR3nt: TGTGCCTGGAGCCGGGGGTCCCCCCTGGAGACCCAGTACTTC; CDR3aa: CAWSRGSPLETQYF
abundance: once; len: 16; j_gene: TRBJ2-1; d_gene: -; v_gene: TRBV3-1/TRBV3-2; CDR3nt: TGTGCCAGCAGCCAAGGGACTTTTCCCCCTTACAATGAGCAGTTCTTC; CDR3aa: CASSQGTFPPYNEQFF